Below, 14 T cell receptor beta chains from the same sample are listed, as sequenced in a study of PD-1 blockade in classical Hodgkin lymphoma. The data were produced by immunoSEQ multiplex PCR, yet TCRdb's version contains in-frame clones alone and is incomplete. Among tens of thousands of clones listed, 73% were seen once. Every one of the patients relapsed after autologous stem cell transplantation (brentuximab vedotin exposure was variable). The sequenced sample was peripheral blood mononuclear cells (PBMCs), obtained before the second cycle of nivolumab. These receptor sequences come from a human donor with classical Hodgkin lymphoma.

The chain carries TRBV11-2 and TRBJ2-3, with TRBD1 matching 9 bases. CDR3 length: 16 residues. The V and J ends lost 3 bases and 3 bases, in that order; junction bases with no gene match: 7. Germline CDR1 and CDR2: SGHAT and FQNNGV. In nucleotides, the CDR3 is TGTGCCAGCAGCTTCCCGGGACAGGGAACGACAGATACGCAGTATTTT. Its translation is CASSFPGQGTTDTQYF.

The CDR3 loop reads CASSLEGVLSYEQYF. The CDR3 region has the DNA TGTGCCAGCAGCTTAGAAGGGGTTTTATCCTACGAGCAGTACTTC. The V call is TRBV11-2, the J call TRBJ2-7; weak D call: TRBD1 (5 bases). The CDR3 covers 15 residues. Germline CDR1 and CDR2: SGHAT and FQNNGV. Trimming took off 0 bases at V and 1 base at J, with 10 bases between the two ends. Together with reference TRBV11-2 and TRBJ2-7, the CDR3 gives the full variable domain: EAGVAQSPRYKIIEKRQSVAFWCNPISGHATLYWYQQILGQGPKLLIQFQNNGVVDDSQLPKDRFSAERLKGVDSTLKIQPAKLEDSAVYLCASSLEGVLSYEQYFGPGTRLTVT.

The chain carries TRBV6-6 and TRBJ1-5; D gene ambiguous. The V gene's germline CDR1 is MNHNY and CDR2 SVGAGI (reference sequence). This CDR3 spans 11 amino acids. Trimming cost V 5 bases and J 6 bases, with 5 bases left between them. The CDR3 here is CASSEFQPQHF. The CDR3 DNA sequence: TGTGCCAGCAGTGAATTTCAGCCCCAGCATTTT.

This chain links TRBV19 with TRBJ1-5; TRBD1 matches 9 bases. Trimming cost V 6 bases and J 1 base; bases outside gene matches: 4. The CDR3 has 15 amino acids. Per the germline V gene, CDR1 is LNHDA and CDR2 is SQIVND (reference sequence). In nucleotides, the CDR3 is TGTGCCAGTAGGAAGACAGGGGGAAGCAATCAGCCCCAGCATTTT. It translates to CASRKTGGSNQPQHF.

The V and J genes are TRBV28 and TRBJ1-5, with D possibly matching TRBD1 (5 bases). This CDR3 has 13 residues. V dropped 6 bases and J dropped 9 bases, with 15 bases sitting between them. Germline loops: CDR1 MDHEN, CDR2 SYDVKM. CDR3 DNA sequence: TGTGCCAGCAGAACAGGTCCAAGTTTGCCCCAGCATTTT. Amino acids: CASRTGPSLPQHF. Full variable domain (remainder filled in from reference TRBV28 and TRBJ1-5): DVKVTQSSRYLVKRTGEKVFLECVQDMDHENMFWYRQDPGLGLRLIYFSYDVKMKEKGDIPEGYSVSREKKERFSLILESASTNQTSMYLCASRTGPSLPQHFGDGTRLSIL.

V is TRBV30 and J is TRBJ1-1; TRBD1 is a possible D gene (6 bases). The CDR3 has 12 residues. V lost 5 bases to trimming and J lost 1 base, with 8 bases between them. Per germline, CDR1 GTSNPN and CDR2 SVGIG (reference sequence). The CDR3, as DNA: TGTGCCTGGGGGGGGCAGAACACTGAAGCTTTCTTT. Its protein product is CAWGGQNTEAFF.

This clone was seen a few times. J is TRBJ2-1 and V is TRBV10-3, with 11 bases lining up with TRBD2. V dropped 0 bases and J dropped 4; count of bases not matched to a gene: 2. The CDR3 spans 16 residues. CDR1 is ENHRY, CDR2 SYGVKD, per germline. In nucleotides, the CDR3 is TGTGCCATCAGTGAGTCGACTAGCGGGGATTACAATGAGCAGTTCTTC. Residues: CAISESTSGDYNEQFF.

The V and J genes are TRBV29-1 and TRBJ1-1; D is possibly TRBD1 (5 bases). Germline CDR1 is SQVTM and CDR2 is ANQGSEA. The CDR3 extends over 14 amino acids. Trimming stripped 4 bases from V and 3 bases from J, with 15 bases between. CDR3 DNA sequence: TGCAGCGTTGGGTACGGGGGAGGGTACACTGAAGCTTTCTTT. Amino acids: CSVGYGGGYTEAFF. The full variable domain, its missing parts supplied by reference TRBV29-1 and TRBJ1-1, is SAVISQKPSRDICQRGTSLTIQCQVDSQVTMMFWYRQQPGQSLTLIATANQGSEATYESGFVIDKFPISRPNLTFSTLTVSNMSPEDSSIYLCSVGYGGGYTEAFFGQGTRLTVV.

V gene TRBV7-2 combines with J gene TRBJ1-4; D is perhaps TRBD1 (6 bases). Trimming left V 1 base short and J 1 base short, with 7 bases between. CDR3 length: 15 residues. Germline V gene lookup returns CDR1 SGHTA and CDR2 FQGNSA. As DNA, the CDR3 is TGTGCCAGCAGCTTAGGGGGGCAAACTAATGAAAAACTGTTTTTT. Translating it yields CASSLGGQTNEKLFF. Variable domain in full (rest from reference TRBV7-2 and TRBJ1-4): GAGVSQSPSNKVTEKGKDVELRCDPISGHTALYWYRQSLGQGLEFLIYFQGNSAPDKSGLPSDRFSAERTGGSVSTLTIQRTQQEDSAVYLCASSLGGQTNEKLFFGSGTQLSVL.

J is TRBJ2-5 and V is TRBV30; the match to TRBD2 covers 8 bases. CDR1 GTSNPN and CDR2 SVGIG come from the germline V gene (reference sequence). The CDR3 consists of 15 residues. V was clipped by 1 base and J by 1 base; unmatched bases: 5. This CDR3 is CAWSEVAGPQETQYF. The DNA of the CDR3 is TGTGCCTGGAGTGAGGTAGCGGGGCCCCAAGAGACCCAGTACTTC. The variable domain in full, with the rest retrieved from reference TRBV30 and TRBJ2-5, is SQTIHQWPATLVQPVGSPLSLECTVEGTSNPNLYWYRQAAGRGLQLLFYSVGIGQISSEVPQNLSASRPQDRQFILSSKKLLLSDSGFYLCAWSEVAGPQETQYFGPGTRLLVL.

The V and J genes are TRBV28 and TRBJ1-2; 8 positions match TRBD1. The length of the CDR3 is 20 residues. V was clipped by 6 bases and J by 0 bases; unmatched bases: 21. CDR1 and CDR2 (germline): MDHEN, SYDVKM. In DNA form, the CDR3 reads TGTGCCAGCAGCCCCCGCGGCGGACAGGGCCCAGTCCTAGCTAACTATGGCTACACCTTC. Encoded protein: CASSPRGGQGPVLANYGYTF.

The rearrangement joins TRBV6-5 to TRBJ2-3; D remains unclear. This CDR3 is built from 15 residues. Germline V lookup: CDR1 MNHEY, CDR2 SVGAGI. V was cut by 5 bases and J by 1 base, with 13 bases left in between. CDR3 in amino acids: CASSLGPGGTDTQYF. CDR3 bases: TGTGCCAGCAGTCTTGGACCCGGTGGCACAGATACGCAGTATTTT.

The rearrangement links TRBV19 to TRBJ2-2, with D possibly matching TRBD2 (6 bases). This CDR3 has 14 residues. The ends were cut back, 4 bases at V and 5 bases at J, with 11 bases in the middle. CDR1 LNHDA and CDR2 SQIVND come from the germline V gene (reference sequence). As DNA, the CDR3 is TGTGCCAGTAGTAGCGGGGTTCCTACCGGGGAGCTGTTTTTT. Translation gives CASSSGVPTGELFF.

The chain joins TRBV27 to TRBJ2-7; 12 bases line up with TRBD1. The CDR3 consists of 14 residues. V shed 7 bases, J shed 4 bases, and the junction held 5 bases outside the gene matches. The germline CDR1 and CDR2 sequences are MNHEY and SMNVEV (reference sequence). The CDR3 DNA follows: TGTGCCAGCACGCCGGGACAGGGGGCTTACGAGCAGTACTTC. The encoded protein is CASTPGQGAYEQYF.